What follows is one T cell receptor beta chain and its context. Its specificity is unknown. This CDR3 spans 13 amino acids. The germline V and J ends were trimmed by 6 bases and 5 bases, with 11 bases remaining between them. Germline V lookup: CDR1 SEHNR, CDR2 FQNEAQ (reference sequence). Clones were read by immunoSEQ multiplex PCR, and TCRdb kept only the in-frame ones, dropping some. The sample lists some 690,000 clones, about 90% occurring once. The sample is drawn from a study of shared clonotypes between healthy human individuals. Overall study results and limits: Naive subsets typically showed greater estimated richness than memory subsets.

The sequenced sample was memory CD8+ T cells from PBMCs. Subset given: CD45RO+ cells pooled with CCR7-negative TemRA cells. The receptor was derived from a man between 18 and 35 years old in good health. Some clones in this sample may be carry-over from other donors' samples. This chain joins TRBV7-9 and TRBJ2-1; perhaps TRBD1 as D (5 bases). This CDR3 is CASRDQGNNEQFF. CDR3 sequence (DNA): TGTGCCAGCAGGGATCAGGGTAACAATGAGCAGTTCTTC.